This TCR beta chain was captured by sequencing in a study of blood T cell repertoires in COVID-19. The wider study: COVID-19 samples, acute and convalescent, were from the United States, Italy and Spain. The analysed material was cDNA or gDNA that came from T cells, B-cell-depleted T cells, or PBMCs.

The CDR3 runs to 18 residues. The junction had 11 bases not matched to a gene; V was cut back by 2 bases and J by 3 bases. Per the germline V gene, CDR1 is SGHRS and CDR2 is YFSETQ. As processed by the authors: Reference gene primer amplification yielded estimated nucleated cell counts. Data came from immunoSEQ multiplex PCR; TCRdb stores just in-frame clones and leaves some out. Clonal size and the V and J genes are those of that table, whereas D and trimming came from the DNA. The sample lists approximately 67,000 clones; approximately 90% were seen once. The TCR originated in a woman aged 55-69 years with active COVID-19. The rearrangement joins TRBV5-1 to TRBJ1-5, with 10 bases lining up with TRBD1. The sequencing sample was made of peripheral blood. The CDR3 reads CASSFTGQGLAHNQPQHF. CDR3 nucleotide sequence: TGCGCCAGCAGCTTTACGGGACAGGGGCTGGCTCACAATCAGCCCCAGCATTTT.